Listed below are T cell receptor beta chains from one sample, sequenced in a study of spatial heterogeneity in lung cancer. TCRdb passed the 5' RACE reads through MiXCR, listing each CDR3 protein once. The sample consists of tens of thousands of distinct CDR3 sequences, about 20% of them appearing once. Sequences were derived from PBMCs, sampled at surgery. These receptors all stem from a male donor with early-stage non-small cell lung cancer. CDR3s include the opening cysteine and the closing phenylalanine or tryptophan. Each record gives: clone size, V gene, J gene, D gene, CDR3 protein, CDR3 DNA. The D gene is left open where the match is weak. Expanded clones get a size class; other rows say once, few or many, or leave the size out.

abundance: .
v_gene: TRBV6-1
j_gene: TRBJ2-1
d_gene: .
CDR3aa: CVSSEPHEQFF
CDR3nt: TGTGTCAGCAGTGAACCGCACGAGCAGTTCTTC

abundance: once
v_gene: TRBV29-1
j_gene: TRBJ2-5
d_gene: .
CDR3aa: CSVKPSGGETQYF
CDR3nt: TGCAGCGTCAAACCTAGTGGCGGGGAGACCCAGTACTTC

abundance: few
v_gene: TRBV24-1
j_gene: TRBJ1-1
d_gene: .
CDR3aa: CATSDAGNTEAFF
CDR3nt: TGTGCCACCAGTGATGCCGGGAACACTGAAGCTTTCTTT

abundance: many
v_gene: TRBV21-1
j_gene: TRBJ1-6
d_gene: .
CDR3aa: CASWTGSLHF
CDR3nt: TGTGCCAGCTGGACCGGGTCCCTCCACTTT

abundance: .
v_gene: TRBV6-5
j_gene: TRBJ2-7
d_gene: TRBD2
CDR3aa: CASRRGLAYEQYF
CDR3nt: TGTGCCAGCAGACGGGGACTAGCCTACGAGCAGTACTTC

abundance: .
v_gene: TRBV7-9
j_gene: TRBJ2-6
d_gene: .
CDR3aa: CASSLRGPRGSGANVLTF
CDR3nt: TGTGCCAGCAGCTTACGGGGTCCCCGCGGCTCTGGGGCCAACGTCCTGACTTTC

abundance: .
v_gene: TRBV7-9
j_gene: TRBJ2-2
d_gene: .
CDR3aa: CAFSTGELFF
CDR3nt: TGTGCCTTTAGTACCGGGGAGCTGTTTTTT

abundance: .
v_gene: TRBV10-3
j_gene: TRBJ2-1
d_gene: TRBD2
CDR3aa: CATGLAGGPGDEQLF
CDR3nt: TGTGCCACGGGACTAGCGGGGGGGCCCGGCGATGAGCAGTTGTTC

abundance: many
v_gene: TRBV5-4
j_gene: TRBJ2-3
d_gene: .
CDR3aa: CASSLPSTDTQYF
CDR3nt: TGTGCCAGCAGCTTGCCTAGCACAGATACGCAGTATTTT

abundance: few
v_gene: TRBV29-1
j_gene: TRBJ1-5
d_gene: .
CDR3aa: CSVANRNQPQHF
CDR3nt: TGCAGCGTTGCAAACCGCAATCAGCCCCAGCATTTT

abundance: .
v_gene: TRBV5-1
j_gene: TRBJ2-7
d_gene: .
CDR3aa: CASRQLTSPPYEQYF
CDR3nt: TGCGCCAGCAGACAATTGACCAGCCCTCCCTACGAGCAGTACTTC

abundance: many
v_gene: TRBV28
j_gene: TRBJ2-5
d_gene: TRBD1
CDR3aa: CASRGTGRETQYF
CDR3nt: TGTGCCAGCAGGGGGACAGGGAGAGAGACCCAGTACTTC

abundance: .
v_gene: TRBV5-4
j_gene: TRBJ2-5
d_gene: TRBD2
CDR3aa: CASSLNGGASETQYF
CDR3nt: TGTGCCAGCAGCTTAAACGGGGGGGCCTCAGAGACCCAGTACTTC

abundance: .
v_gene: TRBV4-2
j_gene: TRBJ2-3
d_gene: TRBD2
CDR3aa: CASSQVPSGTATDTQYF
CDR3nt: TGTGCCAGCAGCCAAGTCCCTAGCGGGACCGCCACAGATACGCAGTATTTT

abundance: .
v_gene: TRBV6-5
j_gene: TRBJ2-7
d_gene: .
CDR3aa: CASSPMGAGDEQYF
CDR3nt: TGTGCCAGCAGCCCCATGGGGGCAGGGGACGAGCAGTACTTC

abundance: few
v_gene: TRBV29-1
j_gene: TRBJ2-7
d_gene: TRBD1
CDR3aa: CSVRQGVFYEQYF
CDR3nt: TGCAGCGTTAGACAGGGGGTCTTCTACGAGCAGTACTTC

abundance: many
v_gene: TRBV4-1
j_gene: TRBJ2-7
d_gene: .
CDR3aa: CASSQEVPPGQVEQYF
CDR3nt: TGCGCCAGCAGCCAAGAGGTTCCCCCAGGGCAGGTCGAGCAGTACTTC

abundance: .
v_gene: TRBV2
j_gene: TRBJ1-4
d_gene: TRBD1
CDR3aa: CASRDRADEKLFF
CDR3nt: TGTGCCAGCAGGGACAGGGCGGATGAAAAACTGTTTTTT

abundance: few
v_gene: TRBV20-1
j_gene: TRBJ2-3
d_gene: TRBD2
CDR3aa: CSASGLAGTDTQYF
CDR3nt: TGCAGTGCTAGTGGACTAGCGGGTACAGATACGCAGTATTTT

abundance: few
v_gene: TRBV6-6
j_gene: TRBJ1-1
d_gene: .
CDR3aa: CATRTENTEAFF
CDR3nt: TGTGCCACCCGGACAGAGAACACTGAAGCTTTCTTT

abundance: .
v_gene: TRBV28
j_gene: TRBJ1-6
d_gene: TRBD1
CDR3aa: CASSRGARDSPLHF
CDR3nt: TGTGCCAGCAGCAGGGGGGCCCGTGATTCACCCCTCCACTTT

abundance: .
v_gene: TRBV7-2
j_gene: TRBJ2-2
d_gene: .
CDR3aa: CASSLFSGELFF
CDR3nt: TGTGCCAGCAGCTTATTTTCTGGGGAGCTGTTTTTT

abundance: few
v_gene: TRBV24-1
j_gene: TRBJ2-1
d_gene: TRBD2
CDR3aa: CATSDYSGSSYNEQFF
CDR3nt: TGTGCCACCAGTGATTATAGCGGGAGCTCCTACAATGAGCAGTTCTTC

abundance: .
v_gene: TRBV29-1
j_gene: TRBJ2-7
d_gene: TRBD1
CDR3aa: CSVNNPGTARGRGEQYF
CDR3nt: TGCAGCGTTAACAACCCCGGGACAGCCAGAGGACGTGGCGAGCAGTACTTC

abundance: .
v_gene: TRBV12-3/TRBV12-4
j_gene: TRBJ1-2
d_gene: .
CDR3aa: CASTQGGRIYGYTF
CDR3nt: TGTGCCAGCACCCAAGGGGGGCGAATTTATGGCTACACCTTC